Sequencing of this TCR beta chain was carried out in a study of identifying expanded T cells in peripheral blood. Clones were read by immunoSEQ multiplex PCR, and TCRdb kept only the in-frame ones, dropping some. The repertoire holds tens of thousands of clones, with 88% as singletons. The CDR3 totals 13 residues. V was cut by 3 bases and J by 1 base, with 6 bases left in between. Germline assignment: CDR1 MNHEY and CDR2 SMNVEV (reference sequence). This receptor was taken from a person between 18 and 75 years old in good health. V usage is TRBV27 and J usage is TRBJ1-2, with D hard to call. Sequenced input: blood. In DNA form, the CDR3 reads TGTGCCAGCAGTTTCCGCGGTAACTATGGCTACACCTTC. This encodes CASSFRGNYGYTF.